The 8 T cell receptor beta chains reported below all come from one sample, sequenced in a study of metastatic and nonmetastatic thyroid tumors (TCRdb year 2020). Library method: PCR. The reads were generated on an Illumina HiSeq 4000. The raw public reads went through TCRdb reprocessing: fastp at Q25, MiXCR clone calling, in-frame beta chains kept. The sample yields approximately 24,000 clones; roughly 21% were counted once. In total, the top ten clones hold approximately 13% of the sample. No treatment had been received by any patient before thyroid surgery. Source material: blood. The origin of the receptors is a male donor with papillary thyroid cancer or a benign thyroid nodule (not recorded which). Some clones in this sample may be carry-over from other donors' samples.

By frequency in the sample, this clone is medium-sized. Other DNA sequences within the sample encode an identical CDR3. J is TRBJ1-5 and V is TRBV20-1; D unclear. This CDR3 comprises 14 residues. The V gene lost 5 bases and the J gene lost 0 bases, with 11 bases spanning the gap. The germline gives CDR1 DFQATT, CDR2 SNEGSKA (reference sequence). The CDR3 region is CSASDINSNQPQHF. Written as DNA, the CDR3 is TGCAGTGCTTCAGACATAAATAGCAATCAGCCCCAGCATTTT.

CDR3 protein: CASSLIGDNTEAFF. Here the CDR3 DNA reads TGTGCCAGCAGCTTGATAGGCGACAACACTGAAGCTTTCTTT. The chain joins TRBV5-5 to TRBJ1-1; no firm D call. Germline V lookup: CDR1 SGHKS, CDR2 YYEKEE (reference sequence). V lost 1 base, J lost 2 bases, and 9 bases lay in between. The CDR3 totals 14 residues.

The rearrangement joins TRBV27 to TRBJ2-7; the D gene is possibly TRBD1 (5 bases). Per the germline V gene, CDR1 is MNHEY and CDR2 is SMNVEV (reference sequence). The CDR3 has 13 amino acids. V was shortened by 6 bases and J by 2 bases, with 11 bases between the two germline ends. The CDR3 bases are TGTGCCAGCAGAACGACAGTCCCCTACGAGCAGTACTTC. As protein: CASRTTVPYEQYF.

Turning to this clone: Relative to the germline gene, one junction end is altered; a read error may explain this. The V gene is TRBV20-1, the J gene TRBJ2-1; D might be TRBD2 (5 bases). CDR1 DFQATT and CDR2 SNEGSKA come from the germline V gene (reference sequence). This CDR3 is built from 15 residues. CDR3 sequence reads: CSARALNLAYNGQFF. Here the CDR3 DNA reads TGCAGTGCTAGAGCGTTAAACCTAGCCTACAATGGGCAGTTCTTC.

This clone has at least ten counts. This chain links TRBV10-3 with TRBJ2-7; 9 positions agree with TRBD1. Germline assignment: CDR1 ENHRY and CDR2 SYGVKD. V dropped 8 bases and J dropped 3; count of bases not matched to a gene: 5. This CDR3 region has 13 residues. CDR3 coding DNA: TGTGCCATCGGGGACAGGGATGACTACGAGCAGTACTTC. Translation gives CAIGDRDDYEQYF.

At least ten counts were recorded for this clone. This CDR3 is also generated by other DNA sequences in the sample. The rearrangement links TRBV6-1 to TRBJ2-5; 9 bases align to TRBD1. Per the germline V gene, CDR1 is MNHNS and CDR2 is SASEGT. Unmatched junction bases numbered 5, after V lost 5 bases and J lost 7 bases. This CDR3 contains 13 residues. The CDR3 loop reads CASSSGTGMTQYF. CDR3 nucleotides: TGTGCCAGCAGTTCCGGGACAGGGATGACCCAGTACTTC.

This clone occurred many times. J is TRBJ1-5 and V is TRBV19; 7 bases match TRBD1. The V and J ends lost 5 bases and 5 bases, in that order; junction bases with no gene match: 12. Germline-derived CDR1 and CDR2 are LNHDA and SQIVND (reference sequence). The CDR3 covers 16 residues. As DNA, the CDR3 is TGTGCCAGTAGTTACCCCGGGACAGAGGGTCATCAGCCCCAGCATTTT. Protein: CASSYPGTEGHQPQHF.

This clone was observed a few times. A clone one base away is much larger, so this may be a read error. At the DNA level, this CDR3 is encoded by other sequences in the same sample as well. The J gene is TRBJ2-1, the V gene TRBV11-2; TRBD1 agrees at 7 bases. Germline CDR1 and CDR2: SGHAT and FQNNGV. V was pared by 0 bases and J by 7 bases, with 9 bases of the junction left unmatched. The CDR3 consists of 16 residues. The CDR3 sequence: CASSLEYRGPRNEQFF. The CDR3 DNA reads TGTGCCAGCAGCTTAGAGTACAGGGGTCCGAGGAATGAGCAGTTCTTC.